The 15 T cell receptor beta chains listed next were all sequenced from one sample in a study of Ad26.COV2.S vaccination and SARS-CoV-2 variants. Treatment noted: 15 to 20 received Ad26.COV2.S at low or high dose, single or two shots; 5 received placebo; per-sample allocation not given. On day 63 after the first injection, vaccine and placebo recipients gave samples. The table came from immunoSEQ multiplex PCR; TCRdb's copy has only in-frame clones and leaves some out. The sample lists approximately 300,000 clones, 85% to 90% seen once, with less than 2% in the top ten. Specimen: peripheral blood, collected in a trial of Ad26.COV2.S vaccine versus placebo. These receptor sequences come from a person between 18 and 60 years old who received the Ad26.COV2.S COVID-19 vaccine or a placebo.

This chain connects TRBV6-2 or TRBV6-3 to TRBJ1-2; TRBD1 is a possible D gene (6 bases). The V end lost 6 bases, the J end lost 3 bases, and 8 bases lay between the germline ends. The CDR3 runs 12 residues. The V gene's germline CDR1 is MNHEY and CDR2 SVGEGT. CDR3 protein: CASSRGDYGYTF. The CDR3 DNA follows: TGTGCCAGCAGCAGGGGAGACTATGGCTACACCTTC.

The rearrangement links TRBV5-6 to TRBJ1-6; D gene unclear. Trimming removed 0 bases from V and 3 bases from J, with 13 bases in between. The CDR3 length is 17 residues. The germline gives CDR1 SGHDT, CDR2 YYEEEE. This chain's CDR3 is CASSLAGGSNYNSPLHF. In nucleotides, the CDR3 is TGTGCCAGCAGCTTGGCCGGCGGATCGAACTATAATTCACCCCTCCACTTT. The full variable domain, completed using reference TRBV5-6 and TRBJ1-6, is DAGVTQSPTHLIKTRGQQVTLRCSPKSGHDTVSWYQQALGQGPQFIFQYYEEEERQRGNFPDRFSGHQFPNYSSELNVNALLLGDSALYLCASSLAGGSNYNSPLHFGNGTRLTVT.

The chain joins TRBV7-9 to TRBJ2-3; D could derive from TRBD1 or TRBD2 (5 bases each). This CDR3 has 15 amino acids. Between the trimmed V and J ends, which lost 6 bases and 0 bases, there was a span of 13 bases. Germline V gives CDR1 SEHNR, CDR2 FQNEAQ (reference sequence). CDR3 protein: CASSRWGSSTDTQYF. The CDR3 DNA is TGTGCCAGCAGTCGCTGGGGGTCTAGCACAGATACGCAGTATTTT.

Here the CDR3 reads CASSEGAYEQYF. In nucleotides, the CDR3 is TGTGCCAGCTCAGAAGGTGCCTACGAGCAGTACTTC. The J gene is TRBJ2-7, the V gene TRBV18; no definite D call. The germline V gene has CDR1 KGHSH and CDR2 LQKENI. V was shortened by 5 bases and J by 2 bases, with 7 bases between the two germline ends. The CDR3 totals 12 residues.

The V and J genes are TRBV9 and TRBJ1-3; 7 bases map to TRBD1. V shed 0 bases, J shed 0 bases, and the junction held 0 bases outside the gene matches. CDR1 is SGDLS and CDR2 is YYNGEE in the germline V gene. There are 15 residues in the CDR3. The CDR3 is CASSVGDSSGNTIYF. CDR3 coding DNA: TGTGCCAGCAGCGTAGGGGACAGCTCTGGAAACACCATATATTTT. The full variable domain, completed using reference TRBV9 and TRBJ1-3, is DSGVTQTPKHLITATGQRVTLRCSPRSGDLSVYWYQQSLDQGLQFLIQYYNGEERAKGNILERFSAQQFPDLHSELNLSSLELGDSALYFCASSVGDSSGNTIYFGEGSWLTVV.

The rearrangement uses TRBV21-1 and TRBJ1-5. TRBV21-1 is noted as a pseudogene. The CDR3 contains 12 residues. The CDR3: CASSKGTRPQHF. In DNA, the CDR3 is TGTGCCAGCAGCAAAGGGACCAGGCCCCAGCATTTT.

J is TRBJ1-6 and V is TRBV10-3; 7 nucleotides match TRBD1. Germline V gene data show CDR1 as ENHRY and CDR2 as SYGVKD. V trimming: 6 bases; J trimming: 8 bases; junction bases outside the gene matches: 7. CDR3 length: 14 amino acids. The CDR3 DNA reads TGTGCCATCAGGGAATCAGGGGGTGATTCACCCCTCCACTTT. Translating it yields CAIRESGGDSPLHF.

The chain joins TRBV19 to TRBJ1-5; D unclear. The CDR3 runs 15 residues. CDR1 is LNHDA and CDR2 is SQIVND in the germline V gene (reference sequence). Deletions cut 7 bases from V and 3 bases from J, with 16 bases between. This CDR3 is CASTSFQDNNQPQHF. CDR3 nucleotides: TGTGCCAGTACTTCATTTCAGGATAACAATCAGCCCCAGCATTTT.

This clone has just one count. The chain combines TRBV30 with TRBJ1-5, with unresolved D. The CDR3 extends over 13 amino acids. Trimming stripped 0 bases from V and 6 bases from J, with 9 bases between. In germline, CDR1 is GTSNPN, CDR2 SVGIG (reference sequence). The CDR3 spells CAWSVREGQPQHF. CDR3 coding DNA: TGTGCCTGGAGTGTACGTGAGGGTCAGCCCCAGCATTTT.

The chain is built from TRBV5-1 and TRBJ2-3; unclear D gene. CDR1 is SGHRS, CDR2 YFSETQ, per germline. Trimming took off 4 bases at V and 5 bases at J, with 14 bases between the two ends. The CDR3 is made up of 14 amino acids. CDR3 DNA sequence: TGCGCCAGCAGCACCGTTCCCCAGGAAGATACGCAGTATTTT. It encodes CASSTVPQEDTQYF. The full variable domain, rest sourced from reference TRBV5-1 and TRBJ2-3, is KAGVTQTPRYLIKTRGQQVTLSCSPISGHRSVSWYQQTPGQGLQFLFEYFSETQRNKGNFPGRFSGRQFSNSRSEMNVSTLELGDSALYLCASSTVPQEDTQYFGPGTRLTVL.

This chain joins TRBV12-3 or TRBV12-4 and TRBJ2-1; D is ambiguous. V dropped 2 bases and J dropped 5 bases, with 7 bases sitting between them. The CDR3 loop spans 13 amino acids. CDR3 residues: CASSLQLNNEQFF. CDR3 in DNA: TGTGCCAGCAGTTTACAACTGAACAATGAGCAGTTCTTC.

V gene TRBV7-2 combines with J gene TRBJ2-2; D may be TRBD1 or TRBD2 (6 bases each). Germline lookup yields CDR1 SGHTA and CDR2 FQGNSA. This CDR3 contains 17 residues. V was trimmed by 4 bases and J by 5 bases, leaving 20 bases between them. DNA for the CDR3: TGTGCCAGCAGCTCCCGATGGGGGCAGGGAGGTACCGGGGAGCTGTTTTTT. This encodes CASSSRWGQGGTGELFF.

V is TRBV7-2 and J is TRBJ2-1; D is possibly TRBD2 (6 bases). This CDR3 has 16 residues. Trimming pared 6 bases from V and 8 bases from J, leaving 23 bases between. In germline, CDR1 is SGHTA, CDR2 FQGNSA. CDR3 DNA: TGTGCCAGCAGGGGGGGACCAGGCCCTTTGTTGGATGAGCAGTTCTTC. It yields the protein CASRGGPGPLLDEQFF.

The gene calls are TRBV5-1 and TRBJ1-1; no definite D call. V was clipped by 1 base and J by 4 bases, with 8 bases between them. The CDR3 runs 13 residues. Germline V gives CDR1 SGHRS, CDR2 YFSETQ. The CDR3 DNA reads as TGCGCCAGCAGCTTGAATTTGGGCACTGAAGCTTTCTTT. Its translation is CASSLNLGTEAFF.

This chain joins TRBV12-3 or TRBV12-4 and TRBJ2-6; D unresolved. The CDR3 spans 13 residues. The ends were cut back, 6 bases at V and 0 bases at J, with 3 bases in the middle. This chain's CDR3 is CASRYSGANVLTF. Here the CDR3 DNA reads TGTGCCAGCAGGTACTCTGGGGCCAACGTCCTGACTTTC.